The present T cell receptor (beta chain) was sequenced within a study of graft-versus-host responses after intestinal transplantation. Notes on the study in general: The study associated peak circulating GvH clone levels with early post-transplant HvG declines.

TCRdb's copy holds only in-frame clones and misses some; the assay was immunoSEQ multiplex PCR. The table records some 120,000 clones, roughly 92% of them present only once. This CDR3 comprises 15 residues. Losses at the gene ends were 1 base for V and 3 bases for J; bases not matched to a gene: 5. Germline V gene data show CDR1 as SGHDT and CDR2 as YYEEEE. Points on this clone: The antigen remains unidentified.

The rearrangement uses TRBV5-6 and TRBJ2-5; 8 positions match TRBD2. The receptor comes from a human donor who received an intestinal transplant. The input for sequencing was unstimulated CD4+ T cells sorted from spleen or lymph node cells, taken before intestinal transplant. CDR3 residues: CASSLFGTREETQYF. The CDR3 coding sequence is TGTGCCAGCAGCTTGTTCGGGACTAGAGAAGAGACCCAGTACTTC.